A single sample gave rise to the 14 T cell receptor beta chains below, sequenced in a study of blood T cell repertoires in COVID-19 (dated by TCRdb to 2020 to 2022). Receptor amplification or capture employed the immunoSEQ multiplex PCR assay. As stored in TCRdb, this immuneACCESS dataset retains in-frame rearrangements with V and J assigned. A fraction of the clones does not appear; measured against another copy, unresolved V genes explain less than half of the discrepancy, and the remainder lacks a known reason. Recorded for this sample are some 220,000 clones; under 85% of them occurred a single time. The ten top clones hold approximately 5.7% of the sample. The specimen was peripheral blood. The receptors originated from a human donor in a cohort sampled during active COVID-19.

The chain is built from TRBV5-1 and TRBJ2-7; tentative D call: TRBD2 (5 bases). The germline gives CDR1 SGHRS, CDR2 YFSETQ. This CDR3 comprises 15 residues. The ends were cut back, 7 bases at V and 2 bases at J, with 19 bases in the middle. CDR3 amino acids: CASRLDRTPTYEQYF. The DNA for the CDR3 is TGCGCCAGCCGCCTCGACCGGACTCCTACCTACGAGCAGTACTTC.

This clone occurred once. The rearrangement links TRBV30 to TRBJ2-3; the match to TRBD1 covers 7 bases. The J segment lost 14 bases and the V segment lost 5 bases, leaving 10 bases of the junction unmatched. The CDR3 extends over 11 amino acids. Looked up from germline, CDR1 is GTSNPN and CDR2 is SVGIG (reference sequence). This CDR3 reads CAWGGQALAYF. CDR3 sequence (DNA): TGTGCCTGGGGAGGACAGGCCCTCGCGTATTTT.

The chain combines TRBV24-1 with TRBJ2-5; a weak D match, TRBD1 (5 bases). V was shortened by 2 bases and J by 7 bases, with 13 bases between the two germline ends. Germline CDR1 reads KGHDR; CDR2 reads SFDVKD. This CDR3 region has 14 residues. CDR3 nucleotide sequence: TGTGCCACCAGTGATTATACAGGTAGAGGGACCCAGTACTTC. Translating gives CATSDYTGRGTQYF.

This rearrangement joins TRBV27 to TRBJ2-7; no clear D. CDR1 and CDR2 from the germline V gene are MNHEY and SMNVEV (reference sequence). This CDR3 has 13 residues. Deletions cut 7 bases from V and 2 bases from J, with 12 bases between. DNA for the CDR3: TGTGCCAGCACCTCCCTGGCCACCTACGAGCAGTACTTC. Its protein is CASTSLATYEQYF.

This clone was seen only a few times. The chain is built from TRBV12-3 or TRBV12-4 and TRBJ1-2; D is unclear. CDR3 size: 12 residues. V dropped 5 bases and J dropped 2 bases, with 6 bases sitting between them. The CDR3 is CASSQTNYGYTF. CDR3 in DNA: TGTGCCAGCAGTCAAACAAACTATGGCTACACCTTC.

CDR3 amino acids: CASSFDGGDQPQHF. The CDR3 DNA sequence: TGTGCCAGCAGCTTCGACGGGGGGGATCAGCCCCAGCATTTT. The chain uses TRBV9 and TRBJ1-5, with D perhaps TRBD1 (5 bases). The ends were cut back, 4 bases at V and 5 bases at J, with 13 bases in the middle. Germline values: CDR1 SGDLS, CDR2 YYNGEE. The CDR3 is made up of 14 amino acids.

CDR3 DNA sequence: TGTGCCTGGAGACAGGGAGATACGCAGTATTTT. This translates into CAWRQGDTQYF. V usage is TRBV30 and J usage is TRBJ2-3; tentative D call: TRBD1 (6 bases). Germline V gene data show CDR1 as GTSNPN and CDR2 as SVGIG (reference sequence). The V gene lost 3 bases and the J gene lost 5 bases, with 6 bases spanning the gap. The CDR3 sequence is 11 residues long.

V gene TRBV28 combines with J gene TRBJ2-7; D unclear. The length of the CDR3 is 12 residues. Trimming stripped 3 bases from V and 5 bases from J, with 8 bases between. CDR1 and CDR2 from the germline V gene are MDHEN and SYDVKM. CDR3 coding DNA: TGTGCCAGCAGTTTCGTCCAGGACGAGCAGTACTTC. Translated, it gives CASSFVQDEQYF.

The chain is built from TRBV4-2 and TRBJ1-6; 7 bases are shared with TRBD1. The CDR3 sequence is 15 residues long. CDR1 LGHNA and CDR2 YNFKEQ come from the germline V gene. Trimming cost V 5 bases and J 9 bases; bases outside gene matches: 10. The CDR3 here is CASSVGRDSASPLHF. DNA for the CDR3: TGTGCCAGCAGCGTCGGGAGGGACAGCGCTTCACCCCTCCACTTT.

The J gene is TRBJ2-7, the V gene TRBV5-1; unclear D gene. The CDR3 runs 16 residues. Germline V gene sequence: CDR1 SGHRS, CDR2 YFSETQ. Between the trimmed V and J ends, which lost 7 bases and 3 bases, there was a span of 23 bases. The DNA of the CDR3 is TGCGCCAGCCGAGCTACCAGCGTCAGTCGAGGCTACGAGCAGTACTTC. It translates to CASRATSVSRGYEQYF.

The chain has TRBV3-1 (or the pseudogene TRBV3-2) and TRBJ1-3; D ambiguous. The CDR3 runs to 11 residues. Germline loops: CDR1 LGHDT, CDR2 YNNKEL (reference sequence). Trimming took 5 bases from V and 8 from J, leaving 7 bases between them. The CDR3 spells CASSSTDTIYF. Here the CDR3 DNA reads TGTGCCAGCAGCAGCACGGACACCATATATTTT.

This clone was counted once. V gene TRBV7-3 combines with J gene TRBJ2-5; 7 nucleotides match TRBD1. The CDR3 is made up of 13 amino acids. Germline values: CDR1 SGHTA, CDR2 FQGTGA. J was trimmed by 4 bases and V by 4 bases; bases with no gene match: 3. CDR3 protein: CASSSWDRETQYF. CDR3 nucleotide sequence: TGTGCCAGCAGCTCTTGGGACAGAGAGACCCAGTACTTC.

This chain connects TRBV18 to TRBJ2-7, with TRBD2 as a possible D gene (5 bases). In germline, CDR1 is KGHSH, CDR2 LQKENI. This CDR3 comprises 13 residues. Trimming took 0 bases from V and 3 from J, leaving 6 bases between them. The DNA for the CDR3 is TGTGCCAGCTCACCACCGGGAGTCTACGAGCAGTACTTC. Protein: CASSPPGVYEQYF.

The rearrangement links TRBV6-5 to TRBJ2-1, with D possibly TRBD2 on 7 matching bases. Germline CDR1 MNHEY, CDR2 SVGAGI. The CDR3 has 15 amino acids. The V end lost 6 bases, the J end lost 7 bases, and 19 bases lay between the germline ends. In DNA, the CDR3 is TGTGCCAGCAGAGGAAGGCGGGGGCCGCGGAATGAGCAGTTCTTC. Residues: CASRGRRGPRNEQFF.